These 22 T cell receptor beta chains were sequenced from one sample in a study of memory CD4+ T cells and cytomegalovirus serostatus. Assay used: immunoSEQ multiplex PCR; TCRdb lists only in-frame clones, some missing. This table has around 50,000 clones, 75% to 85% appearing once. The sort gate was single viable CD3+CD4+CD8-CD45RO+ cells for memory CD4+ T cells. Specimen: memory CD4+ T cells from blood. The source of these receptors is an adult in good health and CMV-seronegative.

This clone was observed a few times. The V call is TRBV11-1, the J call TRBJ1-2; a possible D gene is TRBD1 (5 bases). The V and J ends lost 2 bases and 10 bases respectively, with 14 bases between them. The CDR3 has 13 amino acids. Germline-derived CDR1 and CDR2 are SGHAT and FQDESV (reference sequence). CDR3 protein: CASSLWSGSLYTF. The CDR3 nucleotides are TGTGCCAGCAGCTTATGGTCAGGGTCCCTCTACACCTTC.

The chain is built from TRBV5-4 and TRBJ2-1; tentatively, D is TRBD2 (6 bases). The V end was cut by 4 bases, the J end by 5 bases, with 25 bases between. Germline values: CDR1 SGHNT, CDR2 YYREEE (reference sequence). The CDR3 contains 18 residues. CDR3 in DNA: TGTGCCAGCAGCCCTGGAGGAGCGGGTCGCTTCACCCACAATGAGCAGTTCTTC. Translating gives CASSPGGAGRFTHNEQFF. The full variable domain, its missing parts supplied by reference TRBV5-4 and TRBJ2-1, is ETGVTQSPTHLIKTRGQQVTLRCSSQSGHNTVSWYQQALGQGPQFIFQYYREEENGRGNFPPRFSGLQFPNYSSELNVNALELDDSALYLCASSPGGAGRFTHNEQFFGPGTRLTVL.

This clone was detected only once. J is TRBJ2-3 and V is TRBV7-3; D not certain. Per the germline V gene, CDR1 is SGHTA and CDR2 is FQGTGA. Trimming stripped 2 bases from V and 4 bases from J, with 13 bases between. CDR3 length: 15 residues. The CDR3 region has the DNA TGTGCCAGCAGCTTAGCTCGGGCCAGCGCAGATACGCAGTATTTT. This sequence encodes CASSLARASADTQYF.

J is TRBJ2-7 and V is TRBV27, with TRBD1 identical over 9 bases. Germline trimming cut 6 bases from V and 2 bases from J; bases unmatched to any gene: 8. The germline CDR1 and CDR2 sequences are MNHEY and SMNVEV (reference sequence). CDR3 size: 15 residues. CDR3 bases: TGTGCCAGCAGCTCTGGACAGGGGTGGACCTACGAGCAGTACTTC. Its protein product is CASSSGQGWTYEQYF.

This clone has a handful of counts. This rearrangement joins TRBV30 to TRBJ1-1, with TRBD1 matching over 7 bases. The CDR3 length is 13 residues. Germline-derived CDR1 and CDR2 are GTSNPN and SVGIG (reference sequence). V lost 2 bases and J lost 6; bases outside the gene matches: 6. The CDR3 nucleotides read TGTGCCTGGAGTACGGGAACAGGGGCTGAAGCTTTCTTT. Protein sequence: CAWSTGTGAEAFF.

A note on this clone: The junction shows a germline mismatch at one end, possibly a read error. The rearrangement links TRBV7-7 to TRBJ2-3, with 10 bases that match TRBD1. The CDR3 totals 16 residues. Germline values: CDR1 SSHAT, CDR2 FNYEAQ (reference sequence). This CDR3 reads CASSSNPGQGTDTQYF. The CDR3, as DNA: TGTGCTAGCAGCTCGAATCCGGGACAGGGGACAGATACGCAGTATTTT.

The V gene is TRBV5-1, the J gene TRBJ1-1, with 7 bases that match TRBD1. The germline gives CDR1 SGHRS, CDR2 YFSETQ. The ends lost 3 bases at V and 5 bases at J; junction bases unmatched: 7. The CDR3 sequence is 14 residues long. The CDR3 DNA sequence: TGCGCCAGCAGCTCGTTCCAGGGGGGTACTGAAGCTTTCTTT. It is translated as CASSSFQGGTEAFF. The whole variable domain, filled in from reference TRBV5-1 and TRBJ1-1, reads KAGVTQTPRYLIKTRGQQVTLSCSPISGHRSVSWYQQTPGQGLQFLFEYFSETQRNKGNFPGRFSGRQFSNSRSEMNVSTLELGDSALYLCASSSFQGGTEAFFGQGTRLTVV.

This CDR3 is CASSEGTSTTGFF. The CDR3, as DNA: TGTGCCAGCAGTGAAGGGACCTCCACGACCGGTTTCTTT. The chain combines TRBV6-1 with TRBJ1-1; the D is unclear. V was clipped by 1 base and J by 13 bases, with 16 bases between them. Per the germline V gene, CDR1 is MNHNS and CDR2 is SASEGT. There are 13 residues in the CDR3.

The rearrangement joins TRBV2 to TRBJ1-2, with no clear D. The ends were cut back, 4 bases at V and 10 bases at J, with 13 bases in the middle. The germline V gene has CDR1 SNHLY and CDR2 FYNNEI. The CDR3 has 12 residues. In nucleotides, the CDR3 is TGTGCCAGCAGTGTAAGCGGCCGGCCCTACACCTTC. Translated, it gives CASSVSGRPYTF.

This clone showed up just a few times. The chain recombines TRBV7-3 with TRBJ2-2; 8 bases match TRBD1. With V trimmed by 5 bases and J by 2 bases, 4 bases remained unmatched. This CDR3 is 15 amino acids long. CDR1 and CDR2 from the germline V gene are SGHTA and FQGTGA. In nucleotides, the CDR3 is TGTGCCAGCAGCCCCGGACAGGGTAACACCGGGGAGCTGTTTTTT. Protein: CASSPGQGNTGELFF. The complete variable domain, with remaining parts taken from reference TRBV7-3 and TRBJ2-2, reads GAGVSQTPSNKVTEKGKYVELRCDPISGHTALYWYRQSLGQGPEFLIYFQGTGAADDSGLPNDRFFAVRPEGSVSTLKIQRTERGDSAVYLCASSPGQGNTGELFFGEGSRLTVL.

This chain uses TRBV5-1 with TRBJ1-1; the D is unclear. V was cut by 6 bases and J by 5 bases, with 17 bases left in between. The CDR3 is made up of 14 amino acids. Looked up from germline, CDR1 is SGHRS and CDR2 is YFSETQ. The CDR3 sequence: CASTQDGKGTEAFF. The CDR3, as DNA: TGCGCCAGCACCCAGGACGGTAAAGGGACTGAAGCTTTCTTT.

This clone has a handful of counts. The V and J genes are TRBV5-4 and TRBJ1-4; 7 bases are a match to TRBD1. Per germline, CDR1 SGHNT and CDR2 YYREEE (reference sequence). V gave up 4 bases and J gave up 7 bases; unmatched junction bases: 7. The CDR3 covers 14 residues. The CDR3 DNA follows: TGTGCCAGCAGCGTCAGAGGGGGCATTGAAAAACTGTTTTTT. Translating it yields CASSVRGGIEKLFF.

The CDR3, as DNA: TGTGCCAGCTCACAGTACACCGGGGAGCTGTTTTTT. The encoded protein is CASSQYTGELFF. The chain employs TRBV18 and TRBJ2-2, with D unresolved. Germline V CDR1 and CDR2: KGHSH, LQKENI. The CDR3 length is 12 residues. V lost 4 bases and J lost 3, with 3 bases in between.

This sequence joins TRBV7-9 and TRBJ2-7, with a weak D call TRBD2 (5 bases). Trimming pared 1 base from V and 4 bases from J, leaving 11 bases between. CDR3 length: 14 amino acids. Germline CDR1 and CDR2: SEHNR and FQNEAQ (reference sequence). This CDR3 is CASSLERAEYEQYF. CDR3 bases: TGTGCCAGCAGCTTAGAGAGAGCGGAATACGAGCAGTACTTC.

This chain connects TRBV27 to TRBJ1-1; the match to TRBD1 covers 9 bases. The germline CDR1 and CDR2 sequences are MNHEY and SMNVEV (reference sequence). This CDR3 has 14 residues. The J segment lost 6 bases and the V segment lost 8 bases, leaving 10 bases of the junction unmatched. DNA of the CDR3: TGTGCCAGCGCTGGAGGACAGGGGTGGGCTGAAGCTTTCTTT. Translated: CASAGGQGWAEAFF.

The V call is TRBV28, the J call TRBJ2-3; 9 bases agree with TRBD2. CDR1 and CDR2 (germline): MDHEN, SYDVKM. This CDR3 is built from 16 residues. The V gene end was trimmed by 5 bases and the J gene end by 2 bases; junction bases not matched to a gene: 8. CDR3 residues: CASSATTSGTTDTQYF. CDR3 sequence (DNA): TGTGCCAGCAGTGCAACGACTAGCGGAACCACAGATACGCAGTATTTT.

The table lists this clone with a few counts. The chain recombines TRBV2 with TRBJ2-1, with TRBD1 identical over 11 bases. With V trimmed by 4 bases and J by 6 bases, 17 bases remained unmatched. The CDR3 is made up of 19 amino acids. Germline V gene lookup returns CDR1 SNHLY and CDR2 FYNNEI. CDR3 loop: CASSGRTGGGRPLRNEQFF. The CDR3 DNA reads TGTGCCAGCAGTGGGAGGACAGGGGGCGGGAGACCCCTCCGCAATGAGCAGTTCTTC.

CDR3 residues: CASRGGLGGDEQFF. In nucleotides, the CDR3 is TGTGCCAGCAGGGGAGGACTAGGGGGAGATGAGCAGTTCTTC. The chain joins TRBV6-1 to TRBJ2-1; D might be TRBD2 (7 bases). This CDR3 spans 14 amino acids. V lost 6 bases and J 8 bases, leaving 17 bases between the germline ends. CDR1 MNHNS and CDR2 SASEGT come from the germline V gene.

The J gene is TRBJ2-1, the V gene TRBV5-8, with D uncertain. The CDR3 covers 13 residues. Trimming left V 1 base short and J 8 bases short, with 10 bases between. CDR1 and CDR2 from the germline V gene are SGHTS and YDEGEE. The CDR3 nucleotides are TGTGCCAGCAGCTTGTCAGGTTACGATGAGCAGTTCTTC. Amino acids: CASSLSGYDEQFF.

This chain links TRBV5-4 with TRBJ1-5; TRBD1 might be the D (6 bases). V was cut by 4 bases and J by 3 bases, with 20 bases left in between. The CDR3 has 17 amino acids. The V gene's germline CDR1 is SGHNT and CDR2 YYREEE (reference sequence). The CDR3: CASSNTRGGGHNQPQHF. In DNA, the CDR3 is TGTGCCAGCAGCAACACGCGAGGCGGGGGGCACAATCAGCCCCAGCATTTT.

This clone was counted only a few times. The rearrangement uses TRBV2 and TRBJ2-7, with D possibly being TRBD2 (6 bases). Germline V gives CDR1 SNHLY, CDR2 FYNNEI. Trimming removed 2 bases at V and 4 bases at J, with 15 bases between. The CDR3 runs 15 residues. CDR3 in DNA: TGTGCCAGCAGTGAAACCCAGCAGGGAGGATACGAGCAGTACTTC. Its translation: CASSETQQGGYEQYF.

Here the CDR3 DNA reads TGTGCCAGCAGCGTAGCCGCCCCGGGACTAGCGGGAAAAGAGACCCAGTACTTC. It codes for CASSVAAPGLAGKETQYF. V usage is TRBV9 and J usage is TRBJ2-5; 13 nucleotides align to TRBD2. The germline gives CDR1 SGDLS, CDR2 YYNGEE. The V segment lost 0 bases and the J segment 3 bases; nucleotides outside the gene matches: 8. The CDR3 contains 18 residues.